This T cell receptor beta chain came from a study of T cell changes during pregnancy in multiple sclerosis (dated by TCRdb to the late 2010s). At the level of the whole study: The study examined how the T cell repertoire changed over the course of pregnancy in women with multiple sclerosis.

Looking up the germline V gene (reference sequence) yields CDR1 GTSNPN and CDR2 SVGIG. From the cysteine up to the phenylalanine, the CDR3 has a length of 14 residues. Only CDR3 DNA remains: 42 bases, in frame from the first base. Trimming costs V 0 bases and J 7 bases, and their ends lie 13 bases apart. This clone was detected a few times. Its cognate antigen has yet to be identified. No quality values exist for individual bases; no much larger clone is one base distant. Library creation used the immunoSEQ multiplex PCR assay. TCRdb retrieved this table from immuneACCESS and kept in-frame rearrangements only. Not all clones are present; in checked studies, unresolved V genes account for under half, and no reason is known for the remainder. This sample comprises around 41,000 clones, 90% to 95% of them detected only once. The ten most abundant clones make up 0.37% of the sample.

This clonotype originated in a female donor in good health, enrolled as a control in a pregnancy study. This specimen consisted of CD4+ T cells from peripheral blood mononuclear cells, obtained in the third trimester of pregnancy. Recombination connected TRBV30 to TRBJ1-5, with no D gene named confidently. The CDR3 protein is CAWSVAGAGQPQHF. The DNA reads TGTGCCTGGAGTGTAGCAGGTGCTGGGCAGCCCCAGCATTTT.